The 28 T cell receptor beta chains below all came from one sample that was sequenced in a study of blood T cell repertoires in COVID-19 (dated by TCRdb to about 2020). The library was obtained by the immunoSEQ multiplex PCR assay. TCRdb provides this immuneACCESS table in a form limited to in-frame rearrangements. Some clones are lacking; in checked studies, under half of them reflect an unresolved V gene, and why the rest are absent is not known. For this sample there are about 310,000 clones; about nine tenths appear just once. The ten biggest clones cover about 8.9% of the sample. The specimen sequenced was PBMCs or T cells enriched from blood (not recorded which). The source is a woman aged 18 to 35 who had recovered from COVID-19.

V and J are TRBV7-9 and TRBJ2-3; D call uncertain. Germline V gene lookup returns CDR1 SEHNR and CDR2 FQNEAQ (reference sequence). The V end lost 5 bases, the J end lost 5 bases, and 11 bases lay between the germline ends. The CDR3 consists of 13 residues. CDR3 protein: CASSPDSGDTQYF. The CDR3 nucleotides read TGTGCCAGCAGCCCTGACTCGGGAGATACGCAGTATTTT.

This clone was counted ten times or more. V is TRBV5-1 and J is TRBJ2-5; maybe TRBD1 (6 bases). CDR1 is SGHRS, CDR2 YFSETQ, per germline. CDR3 size: 15 residues. The V end was cut by 1 base, the J end by 0 bases, with 10 bases between. CDR3 in amino acids: CASSLTQGYQETQYF. The CDR3 DNA follows: TGCGCCAGCAGCTTGACGCAGGGGTACCAAGAGACCCAGTACTTC. Combining the CDR3 with reference TRBV5-1 and TRBJ2-5 gives the whole variable domain KAGVTQTPRYLIKTRGQQVTLSCSPISGHRSVSWYQQTPGQGLQFLFEYFSETQRNKGNFPGRFSGRQFSNSRSEMNVSTLELGDSALYLCASSLTQGYQETQYFGPGTRLLVL.

This rearrangement joins TRBV6-2 or TRBV6-3 to TRBJ2-7; D might be TRBD2 (5 bases). Trimming cost V 5 bases and J 7 bases, with 18 bases left between them. The CDR3 runs to 14 residues. From germline, CDR1 is MNHEY and CDR2 SVGEGT. The CDR3, as DNA: TGTGCCAGCAGTCAACTAGAGACGTTGGGAGAGCAGTACTTC. Residues: CASSQLETLGEQYF.

The chain combines TRBV5-1 with TRBJ2-5, with 7 bases matching TRBD1. Germline CDR1 is SGHRS and CDR2 is YFSETQ. The CDR3 extends over 15 amino acids. Germline trimming cut 3 bases from V and 5 bases from J; bases unmatched to any gene: 10. CDR3 nucleotide sequence: TGCGCCAGCAGCTCGCAGACAGGGTCGGGGGAGACCCAGTACTTC. It is translated as CASSSQTGSGETQYF.

V is TRBV10-3 and J is TRBJ1-1; D unresolved. V gave up 11 bases and J gave up 6 bases, with 19 bases separating them. The CDR3 runs to 13 residues. Looked up from germline, CDR1 is ENHRY and CDR2 is SYGVKD. The CDR3 DNA sequence: TGTGCCGTATCCCGCGAGAGGGAGTCTGAAGCTTTCTTT. As protein: CAVSRERESEAFF.

With regard to this clone: At one end, the junction sequence differs from germline, possibly due to a read error. This sequence joins TRBV5-6 and TRBJ2-3, with 9 bases identical to TRBD2. CDR1 is SGHDT and CDR2 is YYEEEE in the germline V gene. This CDR3 is built from 16 residues. In DNA form, the CDR3 reads TGTGCCAGCAGTTTGGCGGGGGGGCTGAGCACAGATACGCAGTATTTT. Translated: CASSLAGGLSTDTQYF.

This rearrangement joins TRBV5-4 to TRBJ2-5; the D gene is possibly TRBD2 (5 bases). This CDR3 spans 14 amino acids. V lost 5 bases and J lost 2, with 13 bases in between. Germline V gene lookup returns CDR1 SGHNT and CDR2 YYREEE (reference sequence). CDR3 amino acids: CASRSEVGQETQYF. CDR3 nucleotide sequence: TGTGCCAGCAGGTCGGAGGTCGGTCAAGAGACCCAGTACTTC.

The rearrangement links TRBV5-6 to TRBJ1-3; D is undetermined. The V end was cut by 2 bases, the J end by 2 bases, with 8 bases between. The CDR3 has 14 residues. Germline-derived CDR1 and CDR2 are SGHDT and YYEEEE. The CDR3: CASSFPYTGNTIYF. The CDR3 bases are TGTGCCAGCAGCTTTCCGTATACTGGAAACACCATATATTTT.

J is TRBJ1-2 and V is TRBV10-3; D is unclear. This CDR3 comprises 12 residues. CDR1 is ENHRY and CDR2 is SYGVKD in the germline V gene. Trimming took off 5 bases at V and 6 bases at J, with 10 bases between the two ends. The CDR3 DNA follows: TGTGCCATCAGTATCGAACAAGATGGCTACACCTTC. Translation: CAISIEQDGYTF.

V gene TRBV4-2 combines with J gene TRBJ2-3, with D uncertain. Germline V gene data show CDR1 as LGHNA and CDR2 as YNFKEQ. This CDR3 is 12 amino acids long. V lost 4 bases and J 2 bases, leaving 4 bases between the germline ends. The chain's CDR3 is CASSPHTDTQYF. The CDR3 DNA reads as TGTGCCAGCAGCCCCCACACAGATACGCAGTATTTT.

The V call is TRBV6-5, the J call TRBJ2-7; maybe TRBD1 (6 bases). From germline, CDR1 is MNHEY and CDR2 SVGAGI. With 7 bases removed from V and 0 bases from J, the gap between germline ends came to 10 bases. The CDR3 has 13 amino acids. This CDR3 reads CASNIQGSYEQYF. The CDR3 region has the DNA TGTGCCAGCAATATACAGGGCTCCTACGAGCAGTACTTC.

The chain carries TRBV28 and TRBJ2-7; 8 nucleotides align to TRBD2. V shed 6 bases and J 0 bases; nucleotides not matched to a gene: 10. CDR3 length equals 16 residues. Germline values: CDR1 MDHEN, CDR2 SYDVKM. The CDR3 DNA follows: TGTGCCAGCAGCCTATCCTCAGCGGGAGCCTCCTACGAGCAGTACTTC. Translated, it gives CASSLSSAGASYEQYF.

The chain joins TRBV27 to TRBJ2-2; 7 nucleotides match TRBD1. The CDR3 runs 13 residues. Trimming took 10 bases from V and 3 from J; bases not matched to a gene: 5. Germline lookup yields CDR1 MNHEY and CDR2 SMNVEV (reference sequence). The CDR3: CATMTGYTGELFF. DNA for the CDR3: TGTGCCACCATGACAGGGTACACCGGGGAGCTGTTTTTT.

This clone was detected many times. The rearrangement joins TRBV28 to TRBJ1-1, with TRBD1 as a possible D gene (5 bases). Deletions cut 7 bases from V and 10 bases from J, with 19 bases between. Germline CDR1 MDHEN, CDR2 SYDVKM. There are 13 residues in the CDR3. The CDR3 here is CASNALGGDRAFF. CDR3 DNA: TGTGCCAGCAATGCCCTTGGGGGGGATCGAGCTTTCTTT.

The chain links TRBV4-2 to TRBJ2-1, with D perhaps matching TRBD2 (5 bases). Trimming removed 3 bases from V and 4 bases from J, with 19 bases in between. Germline V gives CDR1 LGHNA, CDR2 YNFKEQ. There are 17 residues in the CDR3. CDR3 DNA sequence: TGTGCCAGCAGCCAGGACCCCTACGGCGGGCTATACAATGAGCAGTTCTTC. This encodes CASSQDPYGGLYNEQFF.

The chain recombines TRBV4-2 with TRBJ2-2; TRBD1 aligns across 8 bases. The CDR3 runs to 15 residues. V trimming: 4 bases; J trimming: 5 bases; junction bases outside the gene matches: 6. CDR1 is LGHNA and CDR2 is YNFKEQ in the germline V gene. CDR3: CASSPRTGFTGELFF. The CDR3 DNA is TGTGCCAGCAGCCCCCGGACAGGGTTTACCGGGGAGCTGTTTTTT.

This clone was recorded once. The rearrangement uses TRBV7-9 and TRBJ1-1; 8 bases align to TRBD1. Germline CDR1 and CDR2: SEHNR and FQNEAQ (reference sequence). The CDR3 has 19 amino acids. Unmatched junction bases numbered 18, after V lost 5 bases and J lost 1 base. The CDR3 here is CASSPQSSVDRGKNTEAFF. The CDR3 DNA reads as TGTGCCAGCAGCCCTCAAAGTTCTGTAGACAGGGGAAAGAACACTGAAGCTTTCTTT.

The chain has TRBV6-6 and TRBJ1-1; TRBD1 matches at 7 bases. V lost 7 bases to trimming and J lost 1 base; unmatched junction nucleotides: 12. Germline CDR1 and CDR2: MNHNY and SVGAGI (reference sequence). This CDR3 contains 16 residues. The CDR3 protein is CASTMGTVLTNTEAFF. The DNA for the CDR3 is TGTGCCAGCACCATGGGGACAGTCCTTACGAACACTGAAGCTTTCTTT.

This chain uses TRBV2 with TRBJ2-1; 7 bases agree with TRBD2. The CDR3 sequence is 15 residues long. After removal of 4 bases from V and 6 bases from J, the junction contained 9 bases not matched to a gene. The germline CDR1 and CDR2 sequences are SNHLY and FYNNEI. In DNA form, the CDR3 reads TGTGCCAGCAGTGGGCGTAGCGGGCGGGGCAATGAGCAGTTCTTC. As protein: CASSGRSGRGNEQFF.

The rearrangement joins TRBV6-5 to TRBJ1-2; D unresolved. The CDR3 contains 10 residues. CDR1 is MNHEY and CDR2 is SVGAGI in the germline V gene. CDR3 loop: CVTQNYGYTF. CDR3 nucleotide sequence: TGTGTCACACAGAACTATGGCTACACCTTC.

The chain uses TRBV5-1 and TRBJ1-2; 7 bases align to TRBD1. The CDR3 contains 15 residues. Germline V CDR1 and CDR2: SGHRS, YFSETQ. V gave up 0 bases and J gave up 4 bases; unmatched junction bases: 6. CDR3 DNA: TGCGCCAGCAGCTTGGAAGGAAGGGGGCTCTATGGCTACACCTTC. Its translation is CASSLEGRGLYGYTF.

The rearrangement links TRBV2 to TRBJ1-4; 7 positions match TRBD1. The V segment lost 4 bases and the J segment 6 bases; nucleotides outside the gene matches: 8. This CDR3 is built from 15 residues. Germline V gives CDR1 SNHLY, CDR2 FYNNEI. CDR3 bases: TGTGCCAGCAGTGGGCCAGGGGGTATTGATGAAAAACTGTTTTTT. Its translation: CASSGPGGIDEKLFF.

V is TRBV2 and J is TRBJ1-6, with D perhaps matching TRBD1 (6 bases). Trimming left V 10 bases short and J 1 base short, with 17 bases between. The CDR3 sequence is 16 residues long. Germline CDR1 SNHLY, CDR2 FYNNEI. In DNA, the CDR3 is TGTGCCACGGGGGGCGGGGACGATTCCTATAATTCACCCCTCCACTTT. It encodes CATGGGDDSYNSPLHF. The complete variable domain, with remaining parts taken from reference TRBV2 and TRBJ1-6, reads EPEVTQTPSHQVTQMGQEVILRCVPISNHLYFYWYRQILGQKVEFLVSFYNNEISEKSEIFDDQFSVERPDGSNFTLKIRSTKLEDSAMYFCATGGGDDSYNSPLHFGNGTRLTVT.

This clone has at least ten counts. Other DNA sequences of this sample code for an identical CDR3. The rearrangement uses TRBV18 and TRBJ1-1, with 8 bases aligning to TRBD1. The ends lost 3 bases at V and 0 bases at J; junction bases unmatched: 0. CDR1 is KGHSH, CDR2 LQKENI, per germline. The CDR3 spans 14 residues. As DNA, the CDR3 is TGTGCCAGCTCACCGGACAGGGTGAACACTGAAGCTTTCTTT. Residues: CASSPDRVNTEAFF.

This clone has a single count. The V and J genes are TRBV7-9 and TRBJ2-5; 7 positions agree with TRBD2. V shed 8 bases and J 0 bases; nucleotides not matched to a gene: 9. The CDR3 totals 15 residues. Germline lookup yields CDR1 SEHNR and CDR2 FQNEAQ (reference sequence). CDR3 sequence (DNA): TGTGCCAGCCTTTCGCACGGGGGGAACCAAGAGACCCAGTACTTC. This gives the protein CASLSHGGNQETQYF.

The rearrangement links TRBV5-1 to TRBJ1-2, with a tentative D call TRBD1 (6 bases). The V end was cut by 5 bases, the J end by 0 bases, with 14 bases between. This CDR3 has 15 amino acids. Germline V lookup: CDR1 SGHRS, CDR2 YFSETQ. CDR3 residues: CASSQETGPNYGYTF. Here the CDR3 DNA reads TGCGCCAGCAGTCAGGAGACAGGCCCTAACTATGGCTACACCTTC.

The rearrangement joins TRBV20-1 to TRBJ1-1; the D is unclear. Trimming pared 3 bases from V and 3 bases from J, leaving 8 bases between. Germline lookup yields CDR1 DFQATT and CDR2 SNEGSKA (reference sequence). The CDR3 has 12 amino acids. The CDR3 spells CSASNTDTEAFF. CDR3 nucleotides: TGCAGTGCTAGTAATACAGACACTGAAGCTTTCTTT.

This chain joins TRBV7-2 and TRBJ1-2, with D possibly TRBD1 on 5 matching bases. Germline V gives CDR1 SGHTA, CDR2 FQGNSA. The ends were cut back, 2 bases at V and 0 bases at J, with 10 bases in the middle. This CDR3 has 15 residues. The CDR3 sequence: CASSLIGHTNYGYTF. The CDR3, as DNA: TGTGCCAGCAGCTTAATAGGACACACTAACTATGGCTACACCTTC.